A selection of T cell receptor beta chains follows, all from one sample in a study of T cell responses to AZD1222 COVID-19 vaccine. Measured with immunoSEQ multiplex PCR; TCRdb has only the in-frame clones, and not every one. The table lists 98,000 or so clones, 88% of them singletons. The material was peripheral blood, obtained on day 0 of AZD1222 vaccination. The source is an adult in good health. Each CDR3 is given with its conserved first and last residue. D genes are given only for firm matches. Where a row states a size, it is once, few, many or the class of an expanded clone; other rows omit it.

length,J,V,size,D,DNA,CDR3
15,TRBJ2-3,TRBV6-4,NA,NA,TGTGCCAGCAGTGCCCCGGGGCCGGCCACAGATACGCAGTATTTT,CASSAPGPATDTQYF
14,TRBJ2-7,TRBV18,NA,NA,TGTGCCAGCTCACTCCAGGGCGATACCTACGAGCAGTACTTC,CASSLQGDTYEQYF
14,TRBJ2-3,TRBV7-3,NA,NA,TGTGCCAGCAGCTTCGGGGGACTTGGAAATACGCAGTATTTT,CASSFGGLGNTQYF
15,TRBJ2-3,TRBV6-5,NA,TRBD2,TGTGCCAGCACTATACGGGGCGGGGGGCGTGATACGCAGTATTTT,CASTIRGGGRDTQYF
14,TRBJ1-4,TRBV20-1,NA,NA,TGCAGTGCTGGTGCAGGGTGGTATAATGAAAAACTGTTTTTT,CSAGAGWYNEKLFF
15,TRBJ1-1,TRBV27,NA,NA,TGTGCCAGCAGTAAATTCGGTGGGGGCAACACTGAAGCTTTCTTT,CASSKFGGGNTEAFF
17,TRBJ2-4,TRBV4-1,NA,TRBD1,TGCGCCAGCAGCCTTGCGCAGGGGGCCGTAGCCAAAAACATTCAGTACTTC,CASSLAQGAVAKNIQYF
16,TRBJ2-6,TRBV28,NA,NA,TGTGCCAGCAAGAGAGGGCGGCTTGCTGGGGCCAACGTCCTGACTTTC,CASKRGRLAGANVLTF
14,TRBJ2-4,TRBV27,NA,NA,TGTGCCAGCAGTTACAGCCTAGCCAAAAACATTCAGTACTTC,CASSYSLAKNIQYF
13,TRBJ1-2,TRBV5-6,NA,NA,TGTGCCAGCAGCTCGCGGGACCTTCTGCGCTACACCTTC,CASSSRDLLRYTF
13,TRBJ2-3,TRBV6-5,NA,NA,TGTGCCAGCAGTTACTCACAGGGAGATACGCAGTATTTT,CASSYSQGDTQYF
18,TRBJ2-2,TRBV5-1,NA,NA,TGCGCCAGCAGCTTGATCCCACTAGGGGGAAGAGACACCGGGGAGCTGTTTTTT,CASSLIPLGGRDTGELFF
15,TRBJ1-5,TRBV7-8,once,NA,TGTGCCAGCAGCCCCGGGGGCCTTAGCAATCAGCCCCAGCATTTT,CASSPGGLSNQPQHF
14,TRBJ2-3,TRBV19,once,NA,TGTGCCAGTAGTATTCGGGCTCCCCAAGATACGCAGTATTTT,CASSIRAPQDTQYF
14,TRBJ2-7,TRBV6-5,NA,TRBD2,TGTGCCAGCAGCTATGGACTAGCCCTCTACGAGCAGTACTTC,CASSYGLALYEQYF
12,TRBJ2-7,TRBV28,NA,NA,TGTGCCAGCACCGGGAGATTCTACGAGCAGTACTTC,CASTGRFYEQYF
14,TRBJ1-6,TRBV6-1,NA,NA,TGTGCCAGCAGTGAAAGAACAGGGAATTCACCCCTCCACTTT,CASSERTGNSPLHF
13,TRBJ1-2,TRBV28,NA,NA,TGTGCCAGCACCCGAGACTTTAGGTATGGCTACACCTTC,CASTRDFRYGYTF
14,TRBJ1-6,TRBV28,NA,NA,TGTGCCAGCAGTTTTTGGCAGGGGAATTCACCCCTCCACTTT,CASSFWQGNSPLHF
15,TRBJ2-1,TRBV4-3,NA,NA,TGCGCCAGCAGCCGCGAGGACAGCTCCTACAATGAGCAGTTCTTC,CASSREDSSYNEQFF
14,TRBJ2-1,TRBV25-1,once,NA,TGTGCCAGCATGCGGCGGGACTCCTACAATGAGCAGTTCTTC,CASMRRDSYNEQFF
12,TRBJ1-5,TRBV12-3/TRBV12-4,NA,TRBD1,TGTGCCAGCAGTACATCGGGACAGCAGGAGCATTTT,CASSTSGQQEHF
16,TRBJ2-7,TRBV19,NA,NA,TGTGCCAGTAGTATGGGGCAGGGTACCAGCTTCCGCGAGCAGTACTTC,CASSMGQGTSFREQYF
14,TRBJ1-6,TRBV25-1,NA,NA,TGTGCCAGCAGGGGACCCCCGGGGGATTCACCCCTCCACTTT,CASRGPPGDSPLHF
16,TRBJ2-5,TRBV9,NA,TRBD2,TGTGCCAGCAGCCCGCGAGGAGGAGCGGGGCAAGAGACCCAGTACTTC,CASSPRGGAGQETQYF
16,TRBJ2-7,TRBV28,NA,NA,TGTGCCAGCAGTTCGTATGGTGCCAGGGGCCGTGACGAGCAGTACTTC,CASSSYGARGRDEQYF
16,TRBJ1-1,TRBV6-5,NA,NA,TGTGCCAGCAGTTACTCGCTTGACCTTATGAACACTGAAGCTTTCTTT,CASSYSLDLMNTEAFF